This paragraph reports one TCR beta chain. What it binds is unknown. This entry is derived from a study of beta chain features in type 1 diabetes. Study information: The patient and healthy donor groups were comparable for age, gender and cell yields. Findings and limits, study-wide: Type 1 diabetes patients had VDJ junctions that carried fewer insertions and more deletions. Shortening of TCRB CDR3s, moderate but significant, appeared in all four CD4+ subsets of Type 1 diabetes patients.

The investigators reverse transcribed all of the isolated RNA, so they sequenced expressed TCRB transcripts. Clones were read by immunoSEQ multiplex PCR, and TCRdb kept only the in-frame ones, dropping some. Of 40,000 to 45,000 clones in the sample, approximately 70% were seen once. CDR1 is GTSNPN, CDR2 SVGIG, per germline (reference sequence). The CDR3 totals 14 residues. The germline V and J ends were trimmed by 2 bases and 7 bases, with 12 bases remaining between them. Blood was drawn once from each donor into heparinised tubes. The draws averaged roughly 120 mL. Purity above 95% was achieved in all sorted populations.

The specimen sequenced was Tregs from blood. The clonotype originates from a woman under 30 with type 1 diabetes. The chain uses TRBV30 and TRBJ1-6; D is unclear. CDR3 bases: TGTGCCTGGAGTTTTTGGGCAGAGAATTCACCCCTCCACTTT. This gives the protein CAWSFWAENSPLHF.